The 7 T cell receptor beta chains below all came from one sample that was sequenced in a study of blood T cell repertoires in COVID-19. Using immunoSEQ multiplex PCR, the repertoire was profiled, and TCRdb retains in-frame clones only, with some absent. This table holds about 220,000 clones, 82% found once. Sequencing was done on a sample of peripheral blood. The receptors derive from a woman between 65 and 79 years old with COVID-19, enrolled during active disease.

The rearrangement joins TRBV7-2 to TRBJ1-1; D is ambiguous. CDR3 length: 13 amino acids. Germline-derived CDR1 and CDR2 are SGHTA and FQGNSA. Trimming took off 0 bases at V and 5 bases at J, with 7 bases between the two ends. The CDR3 nucleotides read TGTGCCAGCAGCTTAGCAACACAAACTGAAGCTTTCTTT. It translates to CASSLATQTEAFF.

This rearrangement joins TRBV5-1 to TRBJ1-4, with 10 bases that match TRBD1. The germline CDR1 and CDR2 sequences are SGHRS and YFSETQ. J lost 15 bases, V lost 4 bases, and 9 bases had no gene match. CDR3 length: 13 residues. The CDR3 coding sequence is TGCGCCAGCAGCCCTACGGGACAGGGGAATGTGTTTTTT. It is translated as CASSPTGQGNVFF.

The gene calls are TRBV5-4 and TRBJ1-1, with D perhaps TRBD1 (6 bases). The CDR3 contains 17 residues. CDR1 is SGHNT, CDR2 YYREEE, per germline (reference sequence). Trimming stripped 0 bases from V and 6 bases from J, with 21 bases between. CDR3 nucleotides: TGTGCCAGCAGCTTGGGGCCCGCCGAGGGGGGGGCCCCTGAAGCTTTCTTT. This encodes CASSLGPAEGGAPEAFF.

V is TRBV6-6 and J is TRBJ2-2; TRBD1 agrees at 7 bases. The germline V gene encodes CDR1 MNHNY and CDR2 SVGAGI (reference sequence). CDR3 length: 13 amino acids. V lost 7 bases, J lost 5 bases, and 4 bases stayed unmatched. The CDR3 DNA follows: TGTGCCAGCACGACAGGGTGGACCGGGGAGCTGTTTTTT. Residues: CASTTGWTGELFF.

The chain combines TRBV18 with TRBJ2-1; the match to TRBD1 covers 11 bases. V shed 3 bases, J shed 9 bases, and the junction held 10 bases outside the gene matches. This CDR3 has 16 amino acids. Germline V gene sequence: CDR1 KGHSH, CDR2 LQKENI. CDR3 protein: CASSPTLRDRGSEQFF. CDR3 DNA: TGTGCCAGCTCACCTACACTTCGGGACAGGGGGAGTGAGCAGTTCTTC.

In this sample, this clone turned up many times. This sample includes further DNA sequences coding for the same CDR3. The genes are TRBV7-9 and TRBJ2-7, with 7 bases matching TRBD1. Per the germline V gene, CDR1 is SEHNR and CDR2 is FQNEAQ (reference sequence). This CDR3 has 13 amino acids. The junction had 4 bases not matched to a gene; V was cut back by 3 bases and J by 5 bases. The DNA for the CDR3 is TGTGCCAGCAGCTTCAGGGGGATCGACGAGCAGTACTTC. Protein product: CASSFRGIDEQYF.

This clone was observed once. V is TRBV24-1 and J is TRBJ1-2; tentatively, D is TRBD1 (5 bases). V lost 6 bases, J lost 4 bases, and 20 bases lay in between. From germline, CDR1 is KGHDR and CDR2 SFDVKD. The CDR3 consists of 16 residues. The CDR3 coding sequence is TGTGCCACCAGTCAGCTAACCCCAACAGGTTTCTATGGCTACACCTTC. Protein product: CATSQLTPTGFYGYTF.